This entry concerns a single T cell receptor (beta chain). Antigen unknown. This sample is part of a study of cytomegalovirus exposure and HLA in healthy donors. As for the study in general: It was reported in a later analysis that the 90 to 150 validation repertoires used the same platform as the 550 to 850 first-cohort repertoires. Study conclusions and caveats: In vitro assays verified that three CMV-associated chains recognized CMV antigens specifically. The study flagged 150 to 200 TCR beta chains as cytomegalovirus-associated.

Germline V gene sequence: CDR1 SNHLY, CDR2 FYNNEI. This CDR3 comprises 13 residues. Trimming pared 4 bases from V and 4 bases from J, leaving 10 bases between. Here immunoSEQ multiplex PCR was the method, and the copy in TCRdb shows in-frame clones only, minus some. This table has fewer than 250,000 clones, roughly 89% appearing once. The origin of this receptor is a man between 18 and 29 years old in good health and CMV-seronegative. The rearrangement joins TRBV2 to TRBJ2-5; D is perhaps TRBD1 (5 bases). Sequenced sample: PBMCs. Here the CDR3 DNA reads TGTGCCAGCAGTGCCCGACAGAGAGAGACCCAGTACTTC. It encodes CASSARQRETQYF.